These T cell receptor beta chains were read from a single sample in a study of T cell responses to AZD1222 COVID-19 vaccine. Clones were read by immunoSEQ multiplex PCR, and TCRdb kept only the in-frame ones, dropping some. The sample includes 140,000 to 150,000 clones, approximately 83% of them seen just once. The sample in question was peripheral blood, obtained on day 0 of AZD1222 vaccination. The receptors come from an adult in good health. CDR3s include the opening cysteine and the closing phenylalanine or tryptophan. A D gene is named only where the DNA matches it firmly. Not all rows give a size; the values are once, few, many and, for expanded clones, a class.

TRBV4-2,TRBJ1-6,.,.,TGTGCCAGCAGCCAGGACCCCACAGGGAGTACTTCACCCCTCCACTTT,CASSQDPTGSTSPLHF
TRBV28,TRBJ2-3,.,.,TGTGCCAGCAGTTTCCCCACGAGAGCGGCTACTAGCACAGATACGCAGTATTTT,CASSFPTRAATSTDTQYF
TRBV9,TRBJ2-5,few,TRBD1,TGTGCCAGCAGCGTAGGGGGACAGGGAGGCGAGACCCAGTACTTC,CASSVGGQGGETQYF
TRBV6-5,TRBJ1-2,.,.,TGTGCCAGCAGTTACTCTGGGGGGGGCTATGGCTACACCTTC,CASSYSGGGYGYTF
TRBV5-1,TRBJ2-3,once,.,TGCGCCAGCAGCTCCGAACCGGCAGATACGCAGTATTTT,CASSSEPADTQYF
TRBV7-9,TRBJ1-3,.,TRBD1,TGTGCCAGCAGCTCAAACAGGGGCTCTGGAAACACCATATATTTT,CASSSNRGSGNTIYF
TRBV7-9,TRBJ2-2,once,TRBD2,TGTGCCAGCAGTTCTCGTAAAACTAGCGGGGGGGCCGACGGGGAGCTGTTTTTT,CASSSRKTSGGADGELFF
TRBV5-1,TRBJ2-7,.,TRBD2,TGCGCCAGCAGCCCTACTAGCGGGAGTGGATTGTACGAGCAGTACTTC,CASSPTSGSGLYEQYF
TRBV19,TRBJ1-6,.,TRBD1,TGTGCCAGTACCCAGCAGGGGGCTAATTCACCCCTCCACTTT,CASTQQGANSPLHF
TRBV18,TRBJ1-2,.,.,TGTGCCAGCTCACCGGAGGGCACGGGCTATGGCTACACCTTC,CASSPEGTGYGYTF
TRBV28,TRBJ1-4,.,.,TGTGCCAGCAGCGCGGCGGGGGCGGAAAAACTGTTTTTT,CASSAAGAEKLFF
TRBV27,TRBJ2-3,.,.,TGTGCCAGCAGTCCAAGGCCGAGCACAGATACGCAGTATTTT,CASSPRPSTDTQYF
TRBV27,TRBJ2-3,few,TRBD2,TGTGCCAGCAGACTAACTAGCGGGGGGGCTTATACGCAGTATTTT,CASRLTSGGAYTQYF
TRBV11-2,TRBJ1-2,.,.,TGTGCCAGCAGCTTTAAGGGCCGGCACCTTAACTATGGCTACACCTTC,CASSFKGRHLNYGYTF
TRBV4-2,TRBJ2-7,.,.,TGTGCCAGCAGCCAAGGGTGGCAGGGGGGTTACGAGCAGTACTTC,CASSQGWQGGYEQYF
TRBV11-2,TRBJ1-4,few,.,TGTGCCAGCAGCCCGCAGGCGAGCGGAGAAAAACTGTTTTTT,CASSPQASGEKLFF
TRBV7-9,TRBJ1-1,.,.,TGTGCCAGCAGCTTATATACAGACAACACTGAAGCTTTCTTT,CASSLYTDNTEAFF
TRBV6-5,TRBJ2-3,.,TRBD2,TGTGCCAGCAGTTTAGCGGGAACAGATACGCAGTATTTT,CASSLAGTDTQYF
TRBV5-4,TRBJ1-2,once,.,.,CASSLVSVLRNYGYTF
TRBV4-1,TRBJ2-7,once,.,TGCGCCAGCAGCCAAGATTGGCGCGGGTTTGGCCCTTCCCTTAACTACGAGCAGTACTTC,CASSQDWRGFGPSLNYEQYF
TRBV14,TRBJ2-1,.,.,TGTGCCAGCAGCCAGAAACTGCCAGGGAGGCCCCACAATGAGCAGTTCTTC,CASSQKLPGRPHNEQFF
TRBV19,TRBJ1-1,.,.,TGTGCCAGTAGTACCCTGACACTGAACACTGAAGCTTTCTTT,CASSTLTLNTEAFF
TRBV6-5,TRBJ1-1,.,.,TGTGCCAGCGAGAGGGACACTGAAGCTTTCTTT,CASERDTEAFF
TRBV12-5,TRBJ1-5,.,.,TGTGCTAGTGGCCTGGGGGGGAATGGCAATCAGCCCCAGCATTTT,CASGLGGNGNQPQHF
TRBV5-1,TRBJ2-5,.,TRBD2,TGCGCCAGCAGCGGTATGGCGGGGGAAGAGACCCAGTACTTC,CASSGMAGEETQYF
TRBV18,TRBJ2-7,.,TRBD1,TGTGCCAGCTCACCTCGGGACAGTCTCGACGAGCAGTACTTC,CASSPRDSLDEQYF
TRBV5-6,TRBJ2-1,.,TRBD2,TGTGCCAGCAGCTTGGATCCCCGGCTAGCGGGGAACAATGAGCAGTTCTTC,CASSLDPRLAGNNEQFF
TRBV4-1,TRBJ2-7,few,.,TGCGCCAGCAGCCAAGATATCGCAGCTAGCTACGAGCAGTACTTC,CASSQDIAASYEQYF
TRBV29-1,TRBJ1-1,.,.,TGCAGCGTTAGTGAGGGAAGGGCTTTCTTT,CSVSEGRAFF
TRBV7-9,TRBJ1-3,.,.,TGTGCCAGCAGCTTTTCGGGTCCCTCTGGAAACACCATATATTTT,CASSFSGPSGNTIYF
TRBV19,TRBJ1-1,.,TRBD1,TGTGCCAGTAGATACAGGGGTGACACTGAAGCTTTCTTT,CASRYRGDTEAFF
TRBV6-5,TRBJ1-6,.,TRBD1,TGTGCCAGCAGTATACAGGGGGCCGATAATTCACCCCTCCACTTT,CASSIQGADNSPLHF
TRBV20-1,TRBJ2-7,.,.,TGCAGTGCTAGTATGGGCTTCGGTGAGCAGTACTTC,CSASMGFGEQYF
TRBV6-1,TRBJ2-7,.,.,TGTGCCAGCAGTGAAGGAGGCAGGTTCTACGAGCAGTACTTC,CASSEGGRFYEQYF
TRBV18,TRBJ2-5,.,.,TGTGCCAGCTCACCAAATTTCCAAGAGACCCAGTACTTC,CASSPNFQETQYF
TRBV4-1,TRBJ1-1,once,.,TGCGCCAGCAGCCCACAACAGAACACTGAAGCTTTCTTT,CASSPQQNTEAFF
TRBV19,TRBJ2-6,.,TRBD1,TGTGCCAGTAGTGGGACAGGGGGCTCTGGGGCCAACGTCCTGACTTTC,CASSGTGGSGANVLTF
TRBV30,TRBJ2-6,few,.,TGTGCCTGGAGTCCAGGGTTCGCCGGGGCCAACGTCCTGACTTTC,CAWSPGFAGANVLTF
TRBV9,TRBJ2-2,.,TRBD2,TGTGCCAGCAGCGTAGGGGGAGGGGCGAACACCGGGGAGCTGTTTTTT,CASSVGGGANTGELFF